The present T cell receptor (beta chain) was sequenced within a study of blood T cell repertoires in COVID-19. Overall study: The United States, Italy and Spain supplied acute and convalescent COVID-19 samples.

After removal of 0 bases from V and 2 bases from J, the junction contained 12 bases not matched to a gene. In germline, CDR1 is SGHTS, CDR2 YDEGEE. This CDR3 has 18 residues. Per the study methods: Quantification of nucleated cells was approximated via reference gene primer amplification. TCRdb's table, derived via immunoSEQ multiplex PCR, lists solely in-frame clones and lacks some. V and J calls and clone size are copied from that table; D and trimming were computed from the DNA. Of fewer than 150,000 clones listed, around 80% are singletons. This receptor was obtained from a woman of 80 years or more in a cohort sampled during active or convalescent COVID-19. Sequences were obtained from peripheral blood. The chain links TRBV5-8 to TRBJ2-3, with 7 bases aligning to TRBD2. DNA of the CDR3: TGTGCCAGCAGCTTGGCCTTTGTGGGACTAACATACACAGATACGCAGTATTTT. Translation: CASSLAFVGLTYTDTQYF.